This TCR beta chain was observed in a study of OX40 agonist ivuxolimab in advanced cancers. Regarding the complete study: Ivuxolimab was a fully human IgG2 agonistic monoclonal antibody targeting the costimulatory receptor OX40 (CD134). The paper reports the monotherapy dose-escalation portion (N of about 54 patients) of the phase I ivuxolimab trial. Among the roughly 50 dose-escalation patients, around 20 had hepatocellular carcinoma, approximately 15 melanoma, 9 renal cell carcinoma and 9 head and neck cancer. Prior anti-PD-1, anti-PD-L1 or anti-CTLA-4 therapy was permitted, and checkpoint inhibitors had been received by roughly 40% of dose-escalation patients. Partial responses occurred in three dose-escalation patients, of whom one had hepatocellular carcinoma and two had cutaneous melanoma. Peripheral TCRbeta sequencing was intended to test whether TCR sequence diversity was altered and clonal T-cell expansion was caused by ivuxolimab. In the dose-escalation cohort, roughly four fifths of patients were male, and the mean age was approximately 60 years, with a range of roughly 20 to 80. Intravenous ivuxolimab was administered to patients every 2 weeks at six dose levels: 0.01, 0.1, 0.3, 1.5, 3 and 10 mg/kg. General study outcomes and caveats: After ivuxolimab, more expanded clones were found on average in CD8+ T cells than in CD4+ T cells. Antigen specificity was not determined for the clonally expanded peripheral T cells. Low levels of normalized T-cell clonal expansion were also seen in some patients who did not respond. At doses from 0.1 to 3.0 mg/kg, clonal expansion was seen in both CD4+ and CD8+ blood T cells between baseline and week 6. Partial responders in the 0.1-3.0 mg/kg groups had among the lowest normalized peripheral clonal expansion, especially among CD8+ T cells.

As concerns this clone: Its antigen is currently not known. No much larger clone is present one base from it, and per-base qualities are unavailable.

Taken from the germline V gene, the CDR1 and CDR2 loops are SGHAT and FQNNGV. Measured from the cysteine to the phenylalanine, the CDR3 is 14 residues long. Of all the DNA, just the CDR3 is kept, 42 bases in frame from base 1. Trimmed from V: 4 bases; trimmed from J: 3 bases; junction bases lacking a gene match: 6. The trial excluded patients who had a history of autoimmune disease or were on systemic immunosuppression. Peripheral blood for TCR sequencing was collected from all dose cohorts at baseline, on cycle 4 day 1, and on cycle 7 day 1. The samples were taken from a phase I, first-in-human, multicenter, open-label dose-escalation trial of ivuxolimab. Adults with locally advanced or metastatic head and neck squamous cell, hepatocellular, melanoma or renal cell carcinoma were enrolled in the trial. CD4+ and CD8+ T cells were sorted separately from peripheral blood before TCR sequencing. To sequence the TCRbeta CDR3 region, genomic DNA was isolated from the sorted cells. TCRbeta CDR3 regions were sequenced using the immunoSEQ Assay. TCRdb carries this immuneACCESS record with in-frame sequences only. Its versions omit some clonotypes, under half of them owing to an unresolved V gene in the studies checked, with the rest unexplained. Across this sample there are over 75,000 clones, with approximately 90% seen only once. 0.4% to 0.55% of the sample belongs to the ten largest clones.

The sequences come from CD4+ or CD8+ T cells sorted from blood, collected in a trial of the OX40 agonist ivuxolimab. The source is an adult with an advanced solid tumor such as melanoma, head and neck, liver or kidney cancer. The chain is made from TRBV11-2 and TRBJ2-7, and 7 junction bases match TRBD1. The DNA reads as follows: TGTGCCAGCAGCTCCGGGACAGACTACTACGAGCAGTACTTC. Its protein product is CASSSGTDYYEQYF.